Below, 2 T cell receptor beta chains from the same sample are listed, as sequenced in a study of cytomegalovirus exposure and HLA in healthy donors. Both 60 Vbeta primers and 13 Jbeta primers went into the PCR. Profiling relied on immunoSEQ multiplex PCR, and the TCRdb table lists in-frame clones only, not all of them. Of about 190,000 clones detected, less than 85% appear once; the ten largest clones hold under 0.75%. Sequencing was carried out using PBMCs. The receptor set was obtained from a boy between 10 and 17 years old in good health and CMV-seronegative.

J is TRBJ2-5 and V is TRBV7-9; 9 nucleotides agree with TRBD2. The DNA matches TRBJ2-7 better at its end, which makes the J call doubtful. The CDR3 is 14 residues long. In germline, CDR1 is SEHNR, CDR2 FQNEAQ (reference sequence). The CDR3 coding sequence is TGTGCCAGCAGCCCCGGACTAGCGAAATACGAGCAGTACTTC. It codes for CASSPGLAKYEQYF.

The genes are TRBV7-2 and TRBJ1-2; 7 nucleotides align to TRBD1. Germline assignment: CDR1 SGHTA and CDR2 FQGNSA. The CDR3 sequence is 13 residues long. The J segment lost 8 bases and the V segment lost 0 bases, leaving 3 bases of the junction unmatched. The CDR3 nucleotides read TGTGCCAGCAGCTTAGCGGGACAGTACGGCTACACCTTC. Residues: CASSLAGQYGYTF.